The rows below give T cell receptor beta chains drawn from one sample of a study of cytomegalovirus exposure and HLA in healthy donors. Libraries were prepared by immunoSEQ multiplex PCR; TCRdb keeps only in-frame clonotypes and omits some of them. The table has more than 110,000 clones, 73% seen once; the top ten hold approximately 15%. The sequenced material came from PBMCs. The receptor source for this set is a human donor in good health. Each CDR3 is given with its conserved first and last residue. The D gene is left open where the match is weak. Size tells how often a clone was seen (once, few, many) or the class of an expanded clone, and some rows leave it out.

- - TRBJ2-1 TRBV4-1 TGCGCCAGCAGCCCATCGGGACTCAACAATGAGCAGTTCTTC CASSPSGLNNEQFF
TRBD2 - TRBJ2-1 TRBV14 TGTGCCAGCAGCAGGGGACTAGCGGGAGCTGAGCAGTTCTTC CASSRGLAGAEQFF
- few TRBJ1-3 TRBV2 TGTGCCAGCAGTGAAGCCATTTGGAGCTCTGGAAACACCATATATTTT CASSEAIWSSGNTIYF
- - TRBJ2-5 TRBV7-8 TGTGCCAGCAGCTTAAGCGGATCGGGGGACCAGTACTTC CASSLSGSGDQYF
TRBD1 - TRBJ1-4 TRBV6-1 TGTGCCATCAGTGAAGGAGGAACAGGGGCAACTAATGAAAAACTGTTTTTT CAISEGGTGATNEKLFF
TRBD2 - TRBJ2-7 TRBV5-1 TGCGCCAGCAGCTTGGTGGCTAGCGGGGGGGTGAGCGAGCAGTACTTC CASSLVASGGVSEQYF
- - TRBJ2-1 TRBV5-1 TGCGCCAGCAGCTTGGAGCGGATAAATGAGCAGTTCTTC CASSLERINEQFF
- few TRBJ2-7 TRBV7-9 TGTGCCAGCAGCCGATACGAGAATTCCTACGAGCAGTACTTC CASSRYENSYEQYF
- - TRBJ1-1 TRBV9 TGTGCCAGCAGCGTAGCGGATTGGAGTGAAGCTTTCTTT CASSVADWSEAFF
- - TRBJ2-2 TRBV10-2 TGCGCCAGTCGGGGGATAATGAACACCGGGGAGCTGTTTTTT CASRGIMNTGELFF
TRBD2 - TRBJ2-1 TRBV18 TGTGCCAGCTCGTCGACTAGCGGGAGCTCCTACAATGAGCAGTTCTTC CASSSTSGSSYNEQFF
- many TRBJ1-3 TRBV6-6 TGTGCCAGCAGAGAATCTAATGGAAACACCATATATTTT CASRESNGNTIYF
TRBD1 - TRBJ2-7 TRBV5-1 TGCGCCAGCAGCGCGTACAGGGGGCCCCTCTCCTACGAGCAGTACTTC CASSAYRGPLSYEQYF
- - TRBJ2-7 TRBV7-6 TGTGCCAGCAGCTTAACCTCTACCGACGAGCAGTACTTC CASSLTSTDEQYF
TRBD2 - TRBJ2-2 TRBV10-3 TGTGCCACCGGGGGGAATCGGGACACCGGGGAGCTGTTTTTT CATGGNRDTGELFF
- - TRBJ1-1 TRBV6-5 TGTGCCAGCAGTTACGTGCGGGGATCCACTGAAGCTTTCTTT CASSYVRGSTEAFF
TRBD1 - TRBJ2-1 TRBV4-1 TGCGCCAGCAGCCCGGACAGGGGCTCCTACAATGAGCAGTTCTTC CASSPDRGSYNEQFF
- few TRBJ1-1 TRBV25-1 TGTGCCAGCAGTGCTATACAGACAGGGAACACTGAAGCTTTCTTT CASSAIQTGNTEAFF
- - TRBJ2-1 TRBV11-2 TGTGCCAGCAGCTTAGTACAGTACAATGAGCAGTTCTTC CASSLVQYNEQFF
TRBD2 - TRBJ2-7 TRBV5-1 TGCGCCAGCAGCTTCAGGGCTAGCGGGAAATACGAGCAGTACTTC CASSFRASGKYEQYF
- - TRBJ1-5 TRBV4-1 TGCGCCAGCAGCCAAGGCCCGGGGAATCAGCCCCAGCATTTT CASSQGPGNQPQHF
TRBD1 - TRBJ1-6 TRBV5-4 TGTGCCAGCAGCAGCCGGGACAGTAATTCACCCCTCCACTTT CASSSRDSNSPLHF
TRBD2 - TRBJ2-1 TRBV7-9 TGTGCCAGCAGCTCAGCGGGAGGTTCGCAGTTCTTC CASSSAGGSQFF
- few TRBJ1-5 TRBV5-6 TGTGCCAGCAGCTTTCTGGGTCGGGGGCAGCCCCAGCATTTT CASSFLGRGQPQHF
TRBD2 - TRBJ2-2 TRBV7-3 TGTGCCAGCAGCCGACTAGCGGGAGTTACCGGGGAGCTGTTTTTT CASSRLAGVTGELFF
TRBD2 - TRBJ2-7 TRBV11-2 TGTGCCAGCAGCCTGGGACTAGGCCCTCACGAGCAGTACTTC CASSLGLGPHEQYF
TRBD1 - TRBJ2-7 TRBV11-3 TGTGCCAGCAGTCCGACAGGGATTACCTACGAGCAGTACTTC CASSPTGITYEQYF
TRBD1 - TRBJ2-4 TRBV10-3 TGTGCCACCGACAGGGGAGGAAACATTCAGTACTTC CATDRGGNIQYF
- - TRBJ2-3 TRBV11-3 TGTGCCAGCAGCTTAGATGGGGGGAGGCCAGATACGCAGTATTTT CASSLDGGRPDTQYF
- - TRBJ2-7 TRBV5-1 TGCGCCAGCAGCTTGCTAGCGCCCCCGGGCGAGCAGTACTTC CASSLLAPPGEQYF
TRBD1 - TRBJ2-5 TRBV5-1 TGCGCCAGCAAAGCGACAGGGGGTTACCGGGACTCCCAAGAGACCCAGTACTTC CASKATGGYRDSQETQYF
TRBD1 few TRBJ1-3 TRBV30 TGTGCCTGGCTCAAGGACAGGGGACTTTACTCTGGAAACACCATATATTTT CAWLKDRGLYSGNTIYF
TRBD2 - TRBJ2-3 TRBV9 TGTGCCGGGAGCGGGGGGCTTAGAGATACGCAGTATTTT CAGSGGLRDTQYF